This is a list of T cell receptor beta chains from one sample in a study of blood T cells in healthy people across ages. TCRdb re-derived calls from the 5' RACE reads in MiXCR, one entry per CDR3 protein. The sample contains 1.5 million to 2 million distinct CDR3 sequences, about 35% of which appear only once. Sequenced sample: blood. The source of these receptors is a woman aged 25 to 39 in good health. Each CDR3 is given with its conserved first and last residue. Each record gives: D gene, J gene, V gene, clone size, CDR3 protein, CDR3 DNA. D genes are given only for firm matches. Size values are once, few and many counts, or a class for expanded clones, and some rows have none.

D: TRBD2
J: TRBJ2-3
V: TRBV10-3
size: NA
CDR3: CAISPHGASGDHTDTQYF
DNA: TGTGCCATCAGTCCCCATGGGGCTAGCGGAGACCACACAGATACGCAGTATTTT

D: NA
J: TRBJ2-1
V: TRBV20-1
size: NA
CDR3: CSATGQRGSYNEQFF
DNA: TGCAGTGCCACAGGACAGCGCGGCTCCTACAATGAGCAGTTCTTC

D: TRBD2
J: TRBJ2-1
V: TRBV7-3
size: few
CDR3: CASSLTGSGSTYNEQFF
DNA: TGTGCCAGCAGCTTAACGGGTAGCGGGAGCACCTACAATGAGCAGTTCTTC

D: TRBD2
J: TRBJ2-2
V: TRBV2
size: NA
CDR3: CASRLTSGSPGELFF
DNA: TGTGCCAGCAGGTTGACTAGCGGGAGTCCCGGGGAGCTGTTTTTT

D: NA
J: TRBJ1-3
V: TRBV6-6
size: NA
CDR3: CASSYSDGGGNTIYF
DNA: TGTGCCAGCAGTTACTCCGACGGGGGTGGAAACACCATATATTTT

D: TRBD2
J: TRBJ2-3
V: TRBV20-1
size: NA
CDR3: CSARDHKAGGADTQYF
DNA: TGCAGTGCTAGAGATCATAAAGCGGGAGGGGCAGATACGCAGTATTTT

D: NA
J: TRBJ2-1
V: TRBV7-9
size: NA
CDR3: CASSPRDTSSYNGQFF
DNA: TGTGCCAGCAGCCCCCGGGACACGAGCTCCTACAATGGGCAGTTCTTC

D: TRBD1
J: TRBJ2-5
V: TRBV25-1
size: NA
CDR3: CASSESQGAFVTQYF
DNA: TGTGCCAGCAGTGAATCCCAGGGGGCCTTCGTGACCCAGTACTTC

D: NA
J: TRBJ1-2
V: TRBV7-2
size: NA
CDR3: CASSSWGVNGYTF
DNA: TGTGCCAGCAGCTCATGGGGGGTGAATGGCTACACCTTC

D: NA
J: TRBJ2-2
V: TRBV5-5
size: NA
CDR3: CASSLGVGHSNTGELFF
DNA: TGTGCCAGCAGCTTGGGGGTAGGCCACTCAAACACCGGGGAGCTGTTTTTT

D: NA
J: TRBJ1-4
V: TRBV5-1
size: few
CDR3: CASSYRAANEKLFF
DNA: TGCGCCAGCAGCTACAGGGCGGCGAATGAAAAACTGTTTTTT

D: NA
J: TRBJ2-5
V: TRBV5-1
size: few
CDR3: CATLVGKTQYF
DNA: TGCGCCACCCTGGTAGGGAAGACCCAGTACTTC

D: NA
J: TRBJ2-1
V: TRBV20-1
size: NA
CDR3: CSARDQQGRASYNEQFF
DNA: TGCAGTGCTAGAGATCAACAGGGCCGAGCCTCCTACAATGAGCAGTTCTTC

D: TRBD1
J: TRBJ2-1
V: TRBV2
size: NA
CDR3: CASSTDGTDNEQFF
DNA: TGTGCCAGCAGTACGGATGGGACAGACAATGAGCAGTTCTTC

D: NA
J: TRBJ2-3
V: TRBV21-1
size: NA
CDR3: CARRKGILADTQYF
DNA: TGTGCCAGGAGAAAAGGTATTTTGGCAGATACGCAGTATTTT

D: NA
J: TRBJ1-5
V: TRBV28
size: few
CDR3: CASLRGNQPQHF
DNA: TGTGCCAGTCTTAGGGGGAATCAGCCCCAGCATTTT

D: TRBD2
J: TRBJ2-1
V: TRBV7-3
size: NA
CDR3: CASSPSGSLYEQFF
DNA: TGTGCCAGCAGCCCTAGCGGGAGTTTGTATGAGCAGTTCTTC

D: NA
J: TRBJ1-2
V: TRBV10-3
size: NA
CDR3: CAISESAGDYGYTF
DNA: TGTGCCATCAGTGAGTCAGCGGGGGACTATGGCTACACCTTC

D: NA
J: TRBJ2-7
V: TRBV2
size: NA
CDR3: CASSSYGGGGSYEQYF
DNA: TGTGCCAGCAGTTCGTATGGAGGGGGGGGCTCCTACGAGCAGTACTTC

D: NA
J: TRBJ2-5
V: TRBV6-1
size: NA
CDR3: CASIGLRETQYF
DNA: TGTGCCAGCATTGGTTTGCGGGAGACCCAGTACTTC

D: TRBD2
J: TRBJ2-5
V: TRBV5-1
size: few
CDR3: CASSYRTSGGETQYF
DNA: TGCGCCAGCAGCTACCGGACTAGCGGGGGGGAGACCCAGTACTTC

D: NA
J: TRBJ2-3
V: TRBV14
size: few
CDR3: CASSQELTDSTDTQYF
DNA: TGTGCCAGCAGCCAAGAGCTGACAGACAGTACAGATACGCAGTATTTT

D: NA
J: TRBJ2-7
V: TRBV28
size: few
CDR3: CASSSRNSYEQYF
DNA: TGTGCCAGCAGTTCCCGGAACTCCTACGAGCAGTACTTC

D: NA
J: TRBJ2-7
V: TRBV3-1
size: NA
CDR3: CASANPGASGYEQYF
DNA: TGTGCCAGCGCAAACCCGGGGGCCTCGGGTTACGAGCAGTACTTC

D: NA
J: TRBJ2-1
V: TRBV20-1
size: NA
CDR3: CSARDLRGVAQFF
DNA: TGCAGTGCTAGAGATCTTAGAGGGGTAGCGCAGTTCTTC

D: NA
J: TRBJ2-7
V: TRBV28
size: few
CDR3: CAGSSRRVEQYF
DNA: TGTGCCGGCAGTTCCAGGCGCGTCGAGCAGTACTTC

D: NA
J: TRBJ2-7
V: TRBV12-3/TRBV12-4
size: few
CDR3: CASSTGRFEREQYF
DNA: TGTGCCAGCAGTACGGGGCGGTTTGAGAGAGAGCAGTACTTC

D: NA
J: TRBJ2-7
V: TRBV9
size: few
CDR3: CASSPQTRGGRDEQYF
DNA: TGTGCCAGCAGCCCCCAAACGAGGGGGGGGCGAGACGAGCAGTACTTC